This T cell receptor (beta chain) comes out of a study of blood T cell repertoires in COVID-19. Overall study: Sources were T cells, B-cell-depleted T cells, or PBMCs; the material itself was cDNA or gDNA.

CDR3 size: 15 residues. Trimming took off 3 bases at V and 8 bases at J, with 17 bases between the two ends. The germline gives CDR1 SGDLS, CDR2 YYNGEE. Some clones are missing from TCRdb's copy, which holds only in-frame ones; the method was immunoSEQ multiplex PCR. Of a few hundred thousand clones listed, about 85% are singletons. This chain connects TRBV9 to TRBJ1-4; tentative D call: TRBD1 (6 bases). The sequence was collected from a human donor with COVID-19, enrolled during active disease. The donor label of this sample is uncertain. The sample taken for sequencing was peripheral blood. The CDR3 nucleotides read TGTGCCAGCAGCGGGATCACAGGGATGGGAGAAAAACTGTTTTTT. Protein product: CASSGITGMGEKLFF.